This note documents a single T cell receptor beta chain sequence. Its antigen is as yet unknown. This record belongs to a study of cytomegalovirus exposure and HLA in healthy donors. General study points: Available immune exposure information covered CMV serostatus only. More clonal expansion characterized HLA-associated TCR beta chains than equally common others in a later analysis.

At sampling all donors were nominally healthy, likely with unrecorded immune exposures. The study ran its PCR with 60 Vbeta and 13 Jbeta primers. In the authors' workflow: As a later analysis found, there were 80 million or so unique TCR beta chains, of which roughly 11 million were shared. Repertoires were generated with immunoSEQ multiplex PCR, while TCRdb's copy carries only in-frame clones and drops some. For V, J and clone size, that table is used; D and trimming come from the DNA. The table shows 150,000 to 200,000 clones, with more than 70% occurring only once. The V gene's germline CDR1 is LNHDA and CDR2 SQIVND (reference sequence). V lost 5 bases and J lost 4; bases outside the gene matches: 5. The CDR3 runs to 14 residues.

The chain couples TRBV19 to TRBJ2-7; 10 bases agree with TRBD1. What was sequenced was PBMCs. The TCR sequence derives from a girl aged 10 to 17 in good health and CMV-seropositive. The CDR3 DNA follows: TGTGCCAGTAGTCGACAGGGGGCGATGTACGAGCAGTACTTC. Its translation is CASSRQGAMYEQYF.